This TCR beta chain was observed in a study of identical twins. After removal of 4 bases from V and 7 bases from J, the junction contained 16 bases not matched to a gene. This CDR3 contains 16 residues. The sample holds many counts of this clonotype. TCRdb itself ran the 5' RACE reads through MiXCR, one entry per CDR3 protein. The sample lists about 700,000 distinct CDR3 sequences; over 8.5% were seen once. This same sample was also part of a study on yellow fever vaccine responses in identical twins.

V is TRBV12-3 or TRBV12-4 and J is TRBJ2-7; 7 bases agree with TRBD2. The receptor comes from a woman aged 18-30 years in good health. Input material: PBMCs. The CDR3 spells CASSSGTRGTPGEQYF. The DNA of the CDR3 is TGTGCCAGCAGTTCGGGAACGCGGGGGACCCCGGGGGAGCAGTACTTC.